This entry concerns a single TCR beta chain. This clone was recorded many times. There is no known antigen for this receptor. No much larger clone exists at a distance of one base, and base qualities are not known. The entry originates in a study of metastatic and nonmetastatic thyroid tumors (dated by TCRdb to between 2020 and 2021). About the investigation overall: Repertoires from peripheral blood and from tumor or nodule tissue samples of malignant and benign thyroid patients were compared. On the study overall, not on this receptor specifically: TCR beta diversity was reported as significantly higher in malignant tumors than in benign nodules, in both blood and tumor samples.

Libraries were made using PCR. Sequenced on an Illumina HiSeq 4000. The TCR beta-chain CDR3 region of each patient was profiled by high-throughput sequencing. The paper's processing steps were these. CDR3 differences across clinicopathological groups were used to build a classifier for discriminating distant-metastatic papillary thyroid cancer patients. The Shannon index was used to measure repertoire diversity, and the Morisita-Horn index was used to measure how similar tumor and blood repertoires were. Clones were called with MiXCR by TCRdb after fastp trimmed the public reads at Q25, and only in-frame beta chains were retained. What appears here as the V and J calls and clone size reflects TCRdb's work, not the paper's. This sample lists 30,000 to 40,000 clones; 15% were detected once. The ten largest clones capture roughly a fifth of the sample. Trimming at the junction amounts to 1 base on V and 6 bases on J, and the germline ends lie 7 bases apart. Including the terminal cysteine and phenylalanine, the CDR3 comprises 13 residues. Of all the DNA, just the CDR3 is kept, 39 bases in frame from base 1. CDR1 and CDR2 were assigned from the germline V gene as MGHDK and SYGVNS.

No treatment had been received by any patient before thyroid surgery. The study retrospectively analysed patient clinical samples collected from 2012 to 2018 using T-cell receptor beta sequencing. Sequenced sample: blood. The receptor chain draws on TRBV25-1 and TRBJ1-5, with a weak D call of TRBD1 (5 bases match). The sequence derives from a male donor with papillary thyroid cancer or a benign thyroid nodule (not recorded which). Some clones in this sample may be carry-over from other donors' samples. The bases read TGTGCCAGCAGTGAATGGGGGGTTCAGCCCCAGCATTTT. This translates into CASSEWGVQPQHF.